These 21 T cell receptor beta chains share one sample of origin, sequenced in a study of Ad26.COV2.S vaccination and SARS-CoV-2 variants (dated by TCRdb to 2020 to 2022). This specimen's treatment or condition label, interpreted: about 20 received Ad26.COV2.S at low or high dose, single or two shots; five or six received placebo; per-sample allocation not given. Repertoires of vaccine and placebo recipients were sequenced from samples collected on day 63 after the first injection. Preparation of the library involved the immunoSEQ multiplex PCR assay. What TCRdb holds here is the immuneACCESS table cut down to in-frame rearrangements. Part of the clones is not present; checked against another copy, under half of the missing clones reflect an unresolved V gene, and the others are unexplained. This sample is represented by around 420,000 clones; around nine tenths of them were singletons. 3.6% of the sample comes from the top ten.

The specimen was peripheral blood, collected in a trial of Ad26.COV2.S vaccine versus placebo. The receptors originated from a person aged 18-60 years who received the Ad26.COV2.S COVID-19 vaccine or a placebo.

This sequence joins TRBV6-5 and TRBJ1-6, with 9 bases aligning to TRBD1. CDR1 and CDR2 (germline): MNHEY, SVGAGI. CDR3 size: 13 residues. With V trimmed by 4 bases and J by 10 bases, 2 bases remained unmatched. The CDR3 region has the DNA TGTGCCAGCAGTTGGGGACAGGGATCACCCCTCCACTTT. Its translation: CASSWGQGSPLHF.

The chain links TRBV4-1 to TRBJ2-1, with 9 bases lining up with TRBD2. Germline-derived CDR1 and CDR2 are MGHRA and YSYEKL. V lost 0 bases to trimming and J lost 7 bases; unmatched junction nucleotides: 7. This CDR3 region has 16 residues. CDR3 loop: CASSQEGLAGWNEQFF. The CDR3 nucleotides are TGCGCCAGCAGCCAAGAAGGTCTAGCGGGGTGGAATGAGCAGTTCTTC.

In nucleotides, the CDR3 is TGTGCCAGCAGCTTAGGCGGTGGGGCCTACAATGAGCAGTTCTTC. Its translation is CASSLGGGAYNEQFF. This chain joins TRBV7-2 and TRBJ2-1; no definite D call. Trimming removed 1 base from V and 2 bases from J, with 9 bases in between. The CDR3 is made up of 15 amino acids. CDR1 is SGHTA, CDR2 FQGNSA, per germline.

CDR3 loop: CASSLYRITEAFF. The CDR3 DNA reads TGTGCCAGCAGCTTGTACAGAATCACTGAAGCTTTCTTT. The chain has TRBV5-8 and TRBJ1-1; D is unclear. The V end lost 1 base, the J end lost 4 bases, and 8 bases lay between the germline ends. The CDR3 runs 13 residues. Germline-derived CDR1 and CDR2 are SGHTS and YDEGEE.

The V and J genes are TRBV9 and TRBJ2-3, with 8 bases matching TRBD2. The germline CDR1 and CDR2 sequences are SGDLS and YYNGEE. With V trimmed by 2 bases and J by 7 bases, 9 bases remained unmatched. This CDR3 comprises 15 residues. This CDR3 is CASSVVPGGGNTQYF. Here the CDR3 DNA reads TGTGCCAGCAGCGTTGTCCCGGGGGGGGGCAATACGCAGTATTTT.

This clone has only a few counts. The J gene is TRBJ1-6, the V gene TRBV19, with TRBD1 as a possible D gene (6 bases). Looked up from germline, CDR1 is LNHDA and CDR2 is SQIVND (reference sequence). V lost 4 bases, J lost 6 bases, and 16 bases lay in between. This CDR3 is built from 16 residues. The CDR3 is CASSTASGQTNSPLHF. The CDR3 coding sequence is TGTGCCAGTAGTACAGCCTCCGGACAGACTAATTCACCCCTCCACTTT.

V and J are TRBV6-6 and TRBJ2-5, with D perhaps matching TRBD1 (6 bases). V dropped 2 bases and J dropped 2 bases, with 9 bases sitting between them. CDR3 length: 14 amino acids. The germline V gene has CDR1 MNHNY and CDR2 SVGAGI (reference sequence). The CDR3 nucleotides are TGTGCCAGCAGTTACCTGACAGGACAAGAGACCCAGTACTTC. This encodes CASSYLTGQETQYF.

The chain has TRBV19 and TRBJ1-5; D not resolved. Germline V gene data show CDR1 as LNHDA and CDR2 as SQIVND (reference sequence). The CDR3 covers 15 residues. V lost 5 bases and J 2 bases, leaving 13 bases between the germline ends. The CDR3 nucleotides read TGTGCCAGTAGTGGGAGCCGCACGGGCAATCAGCCCCAGCATTTT. It specifies CASSGSRTGNQPQHF.

This chain connects TRBV6-5 to TRBJ2-7, with TRBD2 matching 12 bases. The CDR3 is 15 residues long. Germline CDR1 MNHEY, CDR2 SVGAGI. V lost 7 bases and J lost 3; bases outside the gene matches: 7. CDR3 amino acids: CASTKPTSGGYEQYF. In nucleotides, the CDR3 is TGTGCCAGCACCAAACCGACTAGCGGGGGCTACGAGCAGTACTTC.

The V and J genes are TRBV19 and TRBJ2-1; perhaps D is TRBD1 or TRBD2 (5 bases each). V gave up 1 base and J gave up 6 bases, with 7 bases separating them. Germline loops: CDR1 LNHDA, CDR2 SQIVND (reference sequence). The CDR3 extends over 13 amino acids. DNA of the CDR3: TGTGCCAGTAGTATAGTCGGGGCCAATGAGCAGTTCTTC. Encoded protein: CASSIVGANEQFF.

The DNA of the CDR3 is TGTGCCAGCAGTTTACACCCCCCCAATAGCAATCAGCCCCAGCATTTT. It codes for CASSLHPPNSNQPQHF. The chain recombines TRBV28 with TRBJ1-5; no firm D call. The CDR3 runs to 16 residues. CDR1 and CDR2 from the germline V gene are MDHEN and SYDVKM. Trimming stripped 2 bases from V and 0 bases from J, with 11 bases between.

The V and J genes are TRBV15 and TRBJ2-5; no firm D call. The CDR3 sequence is 15 residues long. Trimming stripped 0 bases from V and 7 bases from J, with 15 bases between. Germline V lookup: CDR1 LNHNV, CDR2 YYDKDF (reference sequence). The CDR3 DNA sequence: TGTGCCACCAGCAGAGATGGCGCACGCGGCGGGACCCAGTACTTC. Encoded protein: CATSRDGARGGTQYF.

To note about this clone: The same CDR3 arises from other DNA sequences in this sample as well. The chain recombines TRBV6-2 or TRBV6-3 with TRBJ1-2, with 10 bases lining up with TRBD1. CDR3 size: 16 residues. V trimming: 0 bases; J trimming: 3 bases; junction bases outside the gene matches: 4. From germline, CDR1 is MNHEY and CDR2 SVGEGT. CDR3 coding DNA: TGTGCCAGCAGTTACTCCAAGGACAGGGGGGACTATGGCTACACCTTC. Its translation: CASSYSKDRGDYGYTF.

This chain uses TRBV5-1 with TRBJ1-6, with D possibly TRBD1 on 5 matching bases. The CDR3 runs 14 residues. From germline, CDR1 is SGHRS and CDR2 YFSETQ. V was shortened by 1 base and J by 6 bases, with 8 bases between the two germline ends. The CDR3 coding sequence is TGCGCCAGCAGCTTGACAGGAGTTAATTCACCCCTCCACTTT. Translating gives CASSLTGVNSPLHF.

V and J are TRBV6-1 and TRBJ1-2, with a tentative D call TRBD1 (5 bases). Looked up from germline, CDR1 is MNHNS and CDR2 is SASEGT. The CDR3 is 16 residues long. Trimming shortened V by 2 bases and J by 3 bases, and 16 bases separated the two germline ends. The CDR3: CASSERGSIGYYGYTF. The CDR3 DNA sequence: TGTGCCAGCAGTGAACGGGGGAGCATTGGGTACTATGGCTACACCTTC.

This clone was found once. This chain uses TRBV9 with TRBJ2-1, with D tentatively TRBD1 (5 bases). Trimming cost V 3 bases and J 0 bases, with 10 bases left between them. The germline V gene encodes CDR1 SGDLS and CDR2 YYNGEE. The CDR3 is 15 residues long. The DNA of the CDR3 is TGTGCCAGCAGCGGAACAGGCCTCTCCTACAATGAGCAGTTCTTC. Its translation: CASSGTGLSYNEQFF.

The rearrangement links TRBV5-1 to TRBJ2-3; D uncertain. This CDR3 has 17 amino acids. V was cut by 0 bases and J by 1 base, with 15 bases left in between. Germline V gene data show CDR1 as SGHRS and CDR2 as YFSETQ. The CDR3 loop is CASSLAGLDGRTDTQYF. The CDR3 nucleotides are TGCGCCAGCAGCTTGGCCGGTCTGGACGGCCGCACAGATACGCAGTATTTT. The full variable domain, completed using reference TRBV5-1 and TRBJ2-3, is KAGVTQTPRYLIKTRGQQVTLSCSPISGHRSVSWYQQTPGQGLQFLFEYFSETQRNKGNFPGRFSGRQFSNSRSEMNVSTLELGDSALYLCASSLAGLDGRTDTQYFGPGTRLTVL.

The sample holds one count of this clone. This chain uses TRBV6-5 with TRBJ2-3; D may be TRBD1 (5 bases). V lost 3 bases to trimming and J lost 6 bases, with 16 bases between them. The CDR3 totals 15 residues. Germline values: CDR1 MNHEY, CDR2 SVGAGI. In DNA form, the CDR3 reads TGTGCCAGCAGTTATACCACAGGTCGCCCGGATACGCAGTATTTT. It specifies CASSYTTGRPDTQYF.

The chain couples TRBV7-8 to TRBJ2-5; a possible D gene is TRBD1 (6 bases). Germline V CDR1 and CDR2: SGHVS, FQNEAQ. The CDR3 extends over 13 amino acids. The V gene lost 4 bases and the J gene lost 2 bases, with 8 bases spanning the gap. CDR3 nucleotides: TGTGCCAGCAGCTCCGACAGGCAAGAGACCCAGTACTTC. This encodes CASSSDRQETQYF.

The rearrangement links TRBV7-2 to TRBJ2-2; no clear D. The V end lost 2 bases, the J end lost 2 bases, and 6 bases lay between the germline ends. CDR3 length equals 14 residues. Germline CDR1 and CDR2: SGHTA and FQGNSA. CDR3 region: CASSLQVNTGELFF. CDR3 DNA sequence: TGTGCCAGCAGCTTACAGGTTAACACCGGGGAGCTGTTTTTT.

The chain employs TRBV4-2 and TRBJ2-2; no clear D. Germline V gives CDR1 LGHNA, CDR2 YNFKEQ. This CDR3 spans 16 amino acids. Trimming left V 3 bases short and J 3 bases short, with 14 bases between. The CDR3 is CASSHNPTGDTGELFF. The CDR3 nucleotides read TGTGCCAGCAGCCATAACCCAACTGGGGACACCGGGGAGCTGTTTTTT.